The present T cell receptor beta chain was sequenced within a study of CD8 T cells in Susac syndrome (dated by TCRdb to the late 2010s). Background for the entire study: Whether CD8+ T cell activation and differentiation in Susac syndrome was antigen driven was tested using repertoire sequencing.

High-throughput TCR beta sequencing profiled peripheral blood CD8+ and CD4+ T cells from healthy donors, Susac syndrome patients and multiple sclerosis patients. Multiple sclerosis controls were treatment-naive patients with stable or active relapsing-remitting disease fulfilling revised McDonald criteria. Bulk CD8+ and CD4+ T cells were purified magnetically by negative isolation, whereas CD8+ TEMRA cells were enriched by FACS. Blood was drawn into EDTA tubes, processed within 24 hours, and PBMCs were isolated by density gradient centrifugation. PBMCs destined for TCR sequencing were cryopreserved in liquid nitrogen and later thawed in a 37 °C water bath. The sorted or isolated CD4+, CD8+ and CD8+ TEMRA cells had a purity of 90% or higher. Overall results and qualifications from the work: The TCR sequencing and HLA analysis was acknowledged to have included a relatively small number of individuals.

RNA was extracted using the RNeasy kit, and roughly 0.45 to 1 microgram was reverse transcribed with random hexamers. The immunoSEQ multiplex PCR assay, which covers 54 Vbeta and 13 Jbeta segments, was used to amplify TCR beta CDR3 regions. PCR amplification bias was corrected using a synthetic template baseline for primer optimization and computational correction. Turning to the authors' computational methods: Reads were assigned to V, D and J genes according to IMGT and analyzed in immunoSEQ Analyzer, with only productive sequences retained. Clonality was computed as one minus Shannon entropy normalized by log2 of the number of productive unique sequences. Public and private clones were assessed among the 100 most prevalent clones of each patient and control. Susac-specific clones were defined as absent from healthy and MS cohorts, around 980 published viral clones and other ImmuneACCESS disease sequences. TCRdb itself trimmed the public reads at Q25 with fastp, ran MiXCR and retained productive beta chains. Each record represents a unique CDR3 protein, reported with the most common genes and DNA among its rows. The V and J calls here are based on TCRdb, not the publication. The sample includes 110,000 or so distinct CDR3 sequences, with around 92% observed a single time. The ten largest clonotypes hold approximately 0.097% of the sample.

With respect to this clonotype: This receptor's antigen is unknown. Per-base quality was not reported, and no clone a single base away is much larger than it.

From the cysteine through the phenylalanine, the CDR3 covers 14 amino acids. Only the CDR3 portion is preserved as DNA: 42 bases, with reading frame beginning at the first base. The V end loses 3 bases and the J end loses 1 base, and a stretch of 7 bases separates them. The germline V gene encodes CDR1 SNHLY and CDR2 FYNNEI. The sample was CD4+ T cells from PBMCs. The rearrangement combines TRBV2 with TRBJ1-5, with the D gene call left open. This TCR was recovered from a human donor with multiple sclerosis. The nucleotides are TGTGCCAGCAGTGACAGGAGGAGCAATCAGCCCCAGCATTTT. Translated, this gives CASSDRRSNQPQHF.